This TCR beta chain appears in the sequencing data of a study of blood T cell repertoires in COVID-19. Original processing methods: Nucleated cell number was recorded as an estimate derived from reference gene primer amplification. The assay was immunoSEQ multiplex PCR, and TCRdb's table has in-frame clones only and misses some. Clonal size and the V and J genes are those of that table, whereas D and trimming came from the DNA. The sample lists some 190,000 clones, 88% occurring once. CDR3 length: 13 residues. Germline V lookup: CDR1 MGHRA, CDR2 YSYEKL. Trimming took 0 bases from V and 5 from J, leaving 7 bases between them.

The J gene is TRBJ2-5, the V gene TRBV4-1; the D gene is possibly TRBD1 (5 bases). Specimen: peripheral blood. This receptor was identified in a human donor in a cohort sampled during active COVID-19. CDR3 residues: CASSQEGVETQYF. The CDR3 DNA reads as TGCGCCAGCAGCCAAGAAGGGGTGGAGACCCAGTACTTC.